This is a list of T cell receptor beta chains from one sample in a study of T cells in localized non-small cell lung cancer. Only in-frame clones appear in the TCRdb table, and some are missing; sequencing was by immunoSEQ multiplex PCR. This sample has fewer than 40,000 clones, with approximately 84% found just once. Sample: peripheral blood, taken before any cancer treatment. Every receptor here comes from a male donor older than 55 with stage III lung adenocarcinoma. The conserved cysteine and the conserved F or W are not part of the CDR3 here.

j_gene,v_gene,CDR3aa
TRBJ2-7,TRBV19,ASSIPGEYEQY
TRBJ2-5,TRBV9,ASSKTEVQETQY
TRBJ1-1,TRBV21-1,ASSQRTRGPNTEAF
TRBJ1-1,TRBV7-9,ASQGENTEAF
TRBJ1-2,TRBV27,ASSLSGEKPGGYT
TRBJ1-2,TRBV14,ASSRADRNYGYT
TRBJ2-3,TRBV7-9,ASSLERGSTDTQY
TRBJ2-2,TRBV25-1,ASSEGGLIGELF
TRBJ2-2,TRBV7-9,ASTFPTGAGELF
TRBJ1-2,TRBV6-5,ASSEIGYGYT
TRBJ2-3,TRBV9,ASSVGRDTQY
TRBJ2-7,TRBV2,ASSVGRVAEQY
TRBJ1-2,TRBV21-1,ASSKTGPYGYT
TRBJ1-2,TRBV28,ASSPPRVNYGYT
TRBJ1-3,TRBV9,ASSPLSAGVGNTIY
TRBJ1-6,TRBV6-1,ASRGLLLYNSPLH
TRBJ1-1,TRBV5-1,ASSSTGGTGRGEAF
TRBJ2-2,TRBV9,ASSAAFSGELF
TRBJ1-2,TRBV5-1,ASSSRGDRVFGYT
TRBJ1-1,TRBV19,ASSRYSEDTEAF
TRBJ1-3,TRBV6-6,ASGYDSLSGNTIY
TRBJ2-1,TRBV2,ASTFVGTTKNEQF
TRBJ2-7,TRBV6-6,ASSGQAYEQY
TRBJ2-1,TRBV5-8,ASSNRQGYNEQF
TRBJ1-4,TRBV19,ASRTGGANEKLF
TRBJ2-7,TRBV19,ASRTGTGDYEQY
TRBJ2-1,TRBV19,ASSIGQGGDEQF
TRBJ2-2,TRBV7-2,ASSADGVGELF